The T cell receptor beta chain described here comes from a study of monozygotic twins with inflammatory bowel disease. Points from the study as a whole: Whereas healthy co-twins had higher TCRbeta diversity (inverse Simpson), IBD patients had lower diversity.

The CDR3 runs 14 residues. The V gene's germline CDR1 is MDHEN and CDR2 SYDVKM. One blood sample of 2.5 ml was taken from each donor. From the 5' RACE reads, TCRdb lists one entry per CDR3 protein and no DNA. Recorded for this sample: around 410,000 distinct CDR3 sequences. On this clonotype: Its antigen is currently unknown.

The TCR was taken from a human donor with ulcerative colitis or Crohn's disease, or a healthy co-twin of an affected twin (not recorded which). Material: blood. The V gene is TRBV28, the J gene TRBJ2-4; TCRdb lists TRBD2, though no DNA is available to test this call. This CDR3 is CASGGSPRENIQYF.